The entry below describes one TCR beta chain. The target antigen is unknown. This specimen comes from a study of T cell clones after liver transplantation. Study-level results: Small, mixed patient groups and varying post-transplant times limit these conclusions.

There are 15 residues in the CDR3. The V and J ends lost 1 base and 1 base respectively, with 10 bases between them. Germline CDR1 is SGHTA and CDR2 is FQGNSA. Sequencing used immunoSEQ multiplex PCR; TCRdb keeps in-frame clones, though not all of them. The data show some 80,000 clones, around 84% seen once. Thawed unstimulated PBMCs were FACS-sorted by CD3, CD4 and CD8 into two populations. The chain is built from TRBV7-2 and TRBJ1-1; TRBD1 might be the D (6 bases). Sample: CD4+ T cells from blood, taken less than 50 months after liver transplant. This receptor was taken from a human patient who received a liver transplant. Some T cells could come from the graft donor. The CDR3 is CASSLGGHRNTEAFF. The CDR3 bases are TGTGCCAGCAGCTTAGGGGGACATAGGAACACTGAAGCTTTCTTT. Complete variable domain (other parts from reference TRBV7-2 and TRBJ1-1): GAGVSQSPSNKVTEKGKDVELRCDPISGHTALYWYRQSLGQGLEFLIYFQGNSAPDKSGLPSDRFSAERTGGSVSTLTIQRTQQEDSAVYLCASSLGGHRNTEAFFGQGTRLTVV.